The text below deals with one TCR beta chain. TCRdb's copy holds only in-frame clones and misses some; the assay was immunoSEQ multiplex PCR. The sample holds 130,000 or so clones, roughly three quarters seen once. Enrolment of Seattle patients took place during active infection, and they were followed longitudinally. This specimen belongs to a study of blood T cell repertoires in COVID-19. About the study: The United States, Italy and Spain supplied acute and convalescent COVID-19 samples. PBMCs, B-cell-depleted T cells, or T cells were the source of the cDNA or gDNA that made up the material.

This CDR3 is 14 amino acids long. Per the germline V gene, CDR1 is SGHTA and CDR2 is FQGNSA. V trimming: 6 bases; J trimming: 4 bases; junction bases outside the gene matches: 6. This rearrangement joins TRBV7-2 to TRBJ1-2; 9 bases are a match to TRBD1. This TCR came from a woman between 70 and 85 years old with COVID-19, enrolled during active disease. Sequencing was done on a sample of peripheral blood. CDR3 DNA sequence: TGTGCCAGCAGTTCACAGGGGGCTGGCTATGGCTACACCTTC. Protein sequence: CASSSQGAGYGYTF.